A single sample gave rise to the 20 T cell receptor beta chains below, sequenced in a study of CD8+ T cells in alopecia areata. RNA was isolated and reverse transcribed to cDNA, the sequencing template. Only in-frame clones appear in the TCRdb table, and some are missing; sequencing was by immunoSEQ multiplex PCR. The sample has about 290,000 clones; roughly 60% are singletons. Specified treatment: oral pan-JAK inhibitor, 5-10 mg twice daily. Sequenced material: CD4+ T cells sorted from blood, taken at week 24, from a patient treated with tofacitinib. The source of these receptors is a human donor with alopecia areata.

The rearrangement uses TRBV11-2 and TRBJ1-2; D might be TRBD1 (6 bases). Trimming took 5 bases from V and 4 from J, leaving 14 bases between them. Per germline, CDR1 SGHAT and CDR2 FQNNGV. CDR3 length equals 14 residues. CDR3: CASSPRQEGYGYTF. The CDR3 DNA sequence: TGTGCCAGCAGCCCGAGACAGGAAGGCTATGGCTACACCTTC.

J is TRBJ1-2 and V is TRBV27, with D tentatively TRBD1 (6 bases). The germline V and J ends were trimmed by 3 bases and 5 bases, with 16 bases remaining between them. The CDR3 is 15 amino acids. Per the germline V gene, CDR1 is MNHEY and CDR2 is SMNVEV (reference sequence). The CDR3 sequence is CASSFLSGQLYGYTF. The CDR3 DNA sequence: TGTGCCAGCAGTTTCCTCTCTGGACAGCTTTATGGCTACACCTTC.

The gene calls are TRBV27 and TRBJ2-3; D perhaps matches TRBD2 (6 bases). The germline V and J ends were trimmed by 2 bases and 0 bases, with 18 bases remaining between them. The germline V gene encodes CDR1 MNHEY and CDR2 SMNVEV (reference sequence). This CDR3 has 18 residues. CDR3 sequence (DNA): TGTGCCAGCAGTTTACTAGCGCTGGACACCAGAAGCACAGATACGCAGTATTTT. Translated, it gives CASSLLALDTRSTDTQYF.

The V call is TRBV29-1, the J call TRBJ2-1, with D tentatively TRBD2 (6 bases). Germline CDR1 is SQVTM and CDR2 is ANQGSEA. Trimming pared 1 base from V and 1 base from J, leaving 11 bases between. CDR3 length: 15 amino acids. The CDR3: CSVEGGRGSYNEQFF. The CDR3 coding sequence is TGCAGCGTTGAAGGCGGCCGGGGGTCCTACAATGAGCAGTTCTTC.

This clone was recorded a few times. The rearrangement joins TRBV9 to TRBJ2-3; 10 bases map to TRBD2. Germline V gene sequence: CDR1 SGDLS, CDR2 YYNGEE. V shed 0 bases and J 3 bases; nucleotides not matched to a gene: 7. CDR3 length equals 17 residues. The CDR3 spells CASSVEAGGPGTDTQYF. For the CDR3, the DNA is TGTGCCAGCAGCGTAGAAGCGGGGGGGCCCGGGACAGATACGCAGTATTTT.

The chain uses TRBV4-3 and TRBJ2-6; 8 nucleotides align to TRBD1. The V gene end was trimmed by 3 bases and the J gene end by 3 bases; junction bases not matched to a gene: 4. The CDR3 runs 16 residues. The V gene's germline CDR1 is LGHNA and CDR2 YSLEER. DNA for the CDR3: TGCGCCAGCAGCCAGCAGGGGGCCGGTGGGGCCAACGTCCTGACTTTC. Protein: CASSQQGAGGANVLTF.

The gene calls are TRBV6-5 and TRBJ1-3, with D tentatively TRBD1 (6 bases). The CDR3 spans 16 residues. Germline lookup yields CDR1 MNHEY and CDR2 SVGAGI. Trimming took off 0 bases at V and 2 bases at J, with 11 bases between the two ends. The CDR3 reads CASSYSGTGPGNTIYF. The CDR3 nucleotides read TGTGCCAGCAGTTACTCGGGTACAGGGCCTGGAAACACCATATATTTT.

A note on this clone: Other DNA sequences of this sample code for an identical CDR3. The chain uses TRBV28 and TRBJ1-1; D perhaps matches TRBD1 (6 bases). The V and J ends lost 2 bases and 8 bases respectively, with 6 bases between them. The CDR3 consists of 11 residues. Germline assignment: CDR1 MDHEN and CDR2 SYDVKM. The CDR3 spells CASSLRGEAFF. The CDR3 coding sequence is TGTGCCAGCAGTTTAAGGGGGGAAGCTTTCTTT. The whole variable domain, remainder taken from reference TRBV28 and TRBJ1-1, is DVKVTQSSRYLVKRTGEKVFLECVQDMDHENMFWYRQDPGLGLRLIYFSYDVKMKEKGDIPEGYSVSREKKERFSLILESASTNQTSMYLCASSLRGEAFFGQGTRLTVV.

This sequence joins TRBV6-4 and TRBJ2-2, with D tentatively TRBD2 (6 bases). The CDR3 loop spans 15 amino acids. Germline CDR1 MRHNA, CDR2 SNTAGT. V lost 3 bases and J lost 4, with 12 bases in between. In nucleotides, the CDR3 is TGTGCCAGCAGTGAATCGGCGGGGAGCACCGGGGAGCTGTTTTTT. Amino acids: CASSESAGSTGELFF.

V and J are TRBV4-1 and TRBJ2-3; no clear D. This CDR3 is 15 amino acids long. V lost 0 bases and J lost 2, with 9 bases in between. Germline CDR1 reads MGHRA; CDR2 reads YSYEKL. The CDR3 region is CASSQDRPNTDTQYF. The CDR3 nucleotides are TGCGCCAGCAGCCAAGATCGGCCTAACACAGATACGCAGTATTTT.

This chain connects TRBV6-6 to TRBJ2-1, with unresolved D. Germline loops: CDR1 MNHNY, CDR2 SVGAGI (reference sequence). This CDR3 has 12 amino acids. V shed 6 bases and J shed 9 bases, with 12 bases lying between them. In DNA form, the CDR3 reads TGTGCCAGCAGCCCCGTAGGCGCTGAGCAGTTCTTC. Translating it yields CASSPVGAEQFF.

This clone was counted once. The rearrangement joins TRBV30 to TRBJ2-1; TRBD1 matches 9 bases. The CDR3 has 14 residues. CDR1 is GTSNPN, CDR2 SVGIG, per germline (reference sequence). J lost 5 bases, V lost 5 bases, and 7 bases had no gene match. The DNA of the CDR3 is TGTGCCTGGGACCGGGACAGGGTCAACAATGAGCAGTTCTTC. Its protein is CAWDRDRVNNEQFF.

The chain recombines TRBV19 with TRBJ2-5, with 7 bases matching TRBD1. The junction had 7 bases not matched to a gene; V was cut back by 6 bases and J by 6 bases. The germline gives CDR1 LNHDA, CDR2 SQIVND (reference sequence). CDR3 length equals 13 residues. The CDR3 DNA follows: TGTGCCAGTAGAAGACAGGGTGGGCAGACCCAGTACTTC. Translated: CASRRQGGQTQYF.

The chain has TRBV20-1 and TRBJ2-7, with D tentatively TRBD2 (6 bases). This CDR3 spans 9 amino acids. Germline V CDR1 and CDR2: DFQATT, SNEGSKA (reference sequence). The V end lost 7 bases, the J end lost 6 bases, and 7 bases lay between the germline ends. The CDR3 DNA reads TGCAGTGAGGAGGGCGAGCAGTACTTC. Translation gives CSEEGEQYF.

The V call is TRBV18, the J call TRBJ1-1; no firm D call. Trimming removed 4 bases from V and 1 base from J, with 4 bases in between. Per the germline V gene, CDR1 is KGHSH and CDR2 is LQKENI. CDR3 size: 12 residues. CDR3 in amino acids: CASSQQNTEAFF. The CDR3 coding sequence is TGTGCCAGCTCACAGCAGAACACTGAAGCTTTCTTT.

This rearrangement joins TRBV15 to TRBJ2-1; D is tentatively TRBD1 or TRBD2 (6 bases each). CDR3 length: 15 residues. Trimming stripped 4 bases from V and 3 bases from J, with 13 bases between. CDR1 is LNHNV and CDR2 is YYDKDF in the germline V gene (reference sequence). CDR3: CATSTGARGYNEQFF. The CDR3 coding sequence is TGTGCCACCAGCACGGGGGCCCGGGGCTACAATGAGCAGTTCTTC.

The chain joins TRBV15 to TRBJ1-1; TRBD1 aligns across 8 bases. The CDR3 has 16 residues. J was trimmed by 5 bases and V by 1 base; bases with no gene match: 9. Germline V gene lookup returns CDR1 LNHNV and CDR2 YYDKDF (reference sequence). Here the CDR3 reads CATSRGQGARATEAFF. DNA of the CDR3: TGTGCCACCAGCAGAGGGCAGGGGGCGAGGGCAACTGAAGCTTTCTTT.

This clone was recorded only once. The chain combines TRBV4-1 with TRBJ1-2, with 9 bases identical to TRBD1. The CDR3 runs 16 residues. CDR1 is MGHRA, CDR2 YSYEKL, per germline. V gave up 0 bases and J gave up 4 bases; unmatched junction bases: 6. In nucleotides, the CDR3 is TGCGCCAGCAGCCAAGACCCGGGACAGGGCATCTATGGCTACACCTTC. It codes for CASSQDPGQGIYGYTF.

V usage is TRBV9 and J usage is TRBJ2-1; D gene ambiguous. This CDR3 is 14 amino acids long. Trimming removed 2 bases from V and 7 bases from J, with 13 bases in between. Germline CDR1 reads SGDLS; CDR2 reads YYNGEE. The CDR3 sequence is CASSVERSRNEQFF. CDR3 sequence (DNA): TGTGCCAGCAGCGTCGAGAGGAGCAGGAATGAGCAGTTCTTC.

This chain joins TRBV30 and TRBJ1-2; D uncertain. The CDR3 length is 14 residues. V was trimmed by 1 base and J by 2 bases, leaving 11 bases between them. Germline-derived CDR1 and CDR2 are GTSNPN and SVGIG (reference sequence). CDR3 residues: CAWSARAANYGYTF. CDR3 in DNA: TGTGCCTGGAGTGCGAGGGCAGCCAACTATGGCTACACCTTC.